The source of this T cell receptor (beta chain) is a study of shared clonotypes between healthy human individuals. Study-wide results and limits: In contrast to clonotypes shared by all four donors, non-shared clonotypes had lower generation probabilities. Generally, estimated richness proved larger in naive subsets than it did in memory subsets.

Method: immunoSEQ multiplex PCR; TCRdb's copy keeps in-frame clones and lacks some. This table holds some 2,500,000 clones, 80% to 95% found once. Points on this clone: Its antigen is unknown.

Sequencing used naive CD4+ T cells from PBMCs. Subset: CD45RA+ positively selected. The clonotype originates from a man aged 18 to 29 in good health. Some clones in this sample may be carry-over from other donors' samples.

Here the CDR3 DNA reads TGTGCCAGTAGTATTAGGGCTGATTGGAGAAACACTGAAGCTTTCTTT. Translating it yields CASSIRADWRNTEAFF. The chain uses TRBV19 and TRBJ1-1; D not resolved. V gave up 3 bases and J gave up 2 bases, with 16 bases separating them. The CDR3 consists of 16 residues. Per the germline V gene, CDR1 is LNHDA and CDR2 is SQIVND (reference sequence).